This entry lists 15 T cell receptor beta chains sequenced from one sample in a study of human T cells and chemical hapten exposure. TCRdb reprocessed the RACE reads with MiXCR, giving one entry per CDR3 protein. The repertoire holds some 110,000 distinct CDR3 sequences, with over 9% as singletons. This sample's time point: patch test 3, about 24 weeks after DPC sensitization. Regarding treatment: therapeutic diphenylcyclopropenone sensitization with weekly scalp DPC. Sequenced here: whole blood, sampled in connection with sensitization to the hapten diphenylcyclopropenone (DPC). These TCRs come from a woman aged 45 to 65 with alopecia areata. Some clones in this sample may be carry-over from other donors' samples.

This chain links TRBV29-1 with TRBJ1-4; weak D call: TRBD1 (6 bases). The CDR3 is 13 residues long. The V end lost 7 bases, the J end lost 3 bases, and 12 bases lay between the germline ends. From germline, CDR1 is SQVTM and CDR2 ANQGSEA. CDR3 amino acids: CSAAGAANEKLFF. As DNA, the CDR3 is TGCAGCGCCGCGGGGGCGGCTAATGAAAAACTGTTTTTT.

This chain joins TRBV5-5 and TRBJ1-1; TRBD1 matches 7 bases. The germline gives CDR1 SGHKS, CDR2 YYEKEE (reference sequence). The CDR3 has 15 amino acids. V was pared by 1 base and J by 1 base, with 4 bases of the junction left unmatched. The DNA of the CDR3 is TGTGCCAGCAGCTTGATGGGACAGCAGAACACTGAAGCTTTCTTT. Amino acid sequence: CASSLMGQQNTEAFF.

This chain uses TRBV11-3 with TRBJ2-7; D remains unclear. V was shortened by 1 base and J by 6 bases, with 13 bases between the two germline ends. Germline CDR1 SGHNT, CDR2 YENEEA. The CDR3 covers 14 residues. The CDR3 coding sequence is TGTGCCAGCAGCTTAGGAGCTAGTTCGGGCGAGCAGTACTTC. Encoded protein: CASSLGASSGEQYF. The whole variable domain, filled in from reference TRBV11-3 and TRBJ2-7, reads EAGVVQSPRYKIIEKKQPVAFWCNPISGHNTLYWYLQNLGQGPELLIRYENEEAVDDSQLPKDRFSAERLKGVDSTLKIQPAELGDSAVYLCASSLGASSGEQYFGPGTRLTVT.

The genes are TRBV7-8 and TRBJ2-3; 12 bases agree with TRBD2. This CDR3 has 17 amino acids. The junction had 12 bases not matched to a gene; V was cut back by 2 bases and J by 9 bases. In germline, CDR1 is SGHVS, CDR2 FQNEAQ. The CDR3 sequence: CASSLLRTSGVTGTQYF. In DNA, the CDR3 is TGTGCCAGCAGCTTACTTCGGACTAGCGGGGTCACGGGGACGCAGTATTTT.

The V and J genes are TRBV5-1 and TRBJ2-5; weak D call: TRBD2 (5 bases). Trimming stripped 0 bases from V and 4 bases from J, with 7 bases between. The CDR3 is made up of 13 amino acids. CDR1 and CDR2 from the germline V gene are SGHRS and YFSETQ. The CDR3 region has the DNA TGCGCCAGCAGCTTGGCGGGATCAGAGACCCAGTACTTC. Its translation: CASSLAGSETQYF.

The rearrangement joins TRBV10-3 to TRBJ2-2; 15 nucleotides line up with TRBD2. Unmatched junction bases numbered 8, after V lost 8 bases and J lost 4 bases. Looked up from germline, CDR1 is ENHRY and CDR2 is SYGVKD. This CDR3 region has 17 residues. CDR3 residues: CAIPRTSGRAGTGELFF. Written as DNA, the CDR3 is TGTGCCATCCCCCGGACTAGCGGGAGGGCGGGCACCGGGGAGCTGTTTTTT.

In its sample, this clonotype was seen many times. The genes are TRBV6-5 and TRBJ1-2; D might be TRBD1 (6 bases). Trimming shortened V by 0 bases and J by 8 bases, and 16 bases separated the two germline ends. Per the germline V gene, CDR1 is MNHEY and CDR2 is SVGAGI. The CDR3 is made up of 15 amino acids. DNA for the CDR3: TGTGCCAGCAGTTACTCGCTACGGGACACAAGCGGCTACACCTTC. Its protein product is CASSYSLRDTSGYTF.

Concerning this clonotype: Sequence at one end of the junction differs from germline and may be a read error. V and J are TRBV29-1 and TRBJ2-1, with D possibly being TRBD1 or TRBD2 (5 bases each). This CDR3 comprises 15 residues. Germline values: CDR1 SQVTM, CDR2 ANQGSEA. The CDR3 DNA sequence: TGCAGCGTGGAAGAGCCCTCGGGACCCGACAATGAGCAGTTCTTC. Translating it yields CSVEEPSGPDNEQFF.

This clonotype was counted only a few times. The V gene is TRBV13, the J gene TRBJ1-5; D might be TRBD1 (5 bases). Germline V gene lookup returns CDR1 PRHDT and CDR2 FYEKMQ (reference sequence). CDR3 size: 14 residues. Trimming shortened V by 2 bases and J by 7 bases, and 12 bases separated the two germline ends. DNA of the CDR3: TGTGCCAGCAGCTTACGAGGGGCACAGCAGCCCCAGCATTTT. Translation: CASSLRGAQQPQHF.

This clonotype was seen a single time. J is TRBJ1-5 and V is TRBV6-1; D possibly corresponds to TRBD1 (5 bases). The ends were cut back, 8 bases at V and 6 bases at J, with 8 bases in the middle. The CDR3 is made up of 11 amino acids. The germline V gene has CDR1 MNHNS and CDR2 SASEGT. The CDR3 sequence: CASGTGQPQHF. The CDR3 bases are TGTGCCAGCGGGACGGGTCAGCCCCAGCATTTT.

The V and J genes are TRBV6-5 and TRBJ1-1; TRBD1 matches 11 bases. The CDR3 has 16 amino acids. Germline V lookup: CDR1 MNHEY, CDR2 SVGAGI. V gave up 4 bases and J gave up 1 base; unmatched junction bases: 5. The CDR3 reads CASSSGQGAPNTEAFF. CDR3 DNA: TGTGCCAGCAGTTCCGGACAGGGGGCGCCGAACACTGAAGCTTTCTTT.

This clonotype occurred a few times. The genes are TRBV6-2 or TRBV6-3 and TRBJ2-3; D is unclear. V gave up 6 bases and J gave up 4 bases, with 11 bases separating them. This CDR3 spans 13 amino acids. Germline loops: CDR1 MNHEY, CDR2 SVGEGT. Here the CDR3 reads CASRNRRPDTQYF. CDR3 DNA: TGTGCCAGCAGAAACCGACGACCAGATACGCAGTATTTT.

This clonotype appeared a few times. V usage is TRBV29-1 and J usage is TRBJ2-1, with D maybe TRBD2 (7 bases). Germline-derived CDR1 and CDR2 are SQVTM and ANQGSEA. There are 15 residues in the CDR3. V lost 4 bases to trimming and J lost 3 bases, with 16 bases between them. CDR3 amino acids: CSVAPPGGLYNEQFF. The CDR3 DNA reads TGCAGCGTTGCCCCACCGGGGGGCCTCTACAATGAGCAGTTCTTC.

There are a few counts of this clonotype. DNA of the CDR3: TGCAGCGTCGAAACTCCCGGGGGGGTTCACAATGAGCAGTTCTTC. This sequence encodes CSVETPGGVHNEQFF. The chain is built from TRBV29-1 and TRBJ2-1, with 8 bases identical to TRBD2. Trimming at V came to 6 bases and at J to 5 bases, leaving 12 bases not matched to a gene. Germline assignment: CDR1 SQVTM and CDR2 ANQGSEA. This CDR3 has 15 amino acids.

CDR3 bases: TGTGCCAGTAGTAGGAGGGGGGGGACATACAATGAGCAGTTCTTC. Protein product: CASSRRGGTYNEQFF. The chain carries TRBV19 and TRBJ2-1; a possible D gene is TRBD2 (7 bases). Germline lookup yields CDR1 LNHDA and CDR2 SQIVND (reference sequence). CDR3 length equals 15 residues. V was trimmed by 4 bases and J by 4 bases, leaving 14 bases between them. The whole variable domain, remainder taken from reference TRBV19 and TRBJ2-1, is DGGITQSPKYLFRKEGQNVTLSCEQNLNHDAMYWYRQDPGQGLRLIYYSQIVNDFQKGDIAEGYSVSREKKESFPLTVTSAQKNPTAFYLCASSRRGGTYNEQFFGPGTRLTVL.